This paragraph reports one TCR beta chain. No antigen is known for it. The data derive from a study of diagnostic markers for celiac disease (dated by TCRdb to 2020 to 2021). The sequencer was an Illumina MiSeq. The reads went through TCRdb reprocessing, and each CDR3 protein sequence gets one entry with no DNA. The sample's records list more than 7,500 distinct CDR3 sequences. The leading ten clones occupy around 6% of the sample. Inclusive of the bounding cysteine and phenylalanine, the CDR3 is 15 residues long. The nucleotide record is missing. Based on the germline V gene, the CDR1 and CDR2 sequences are KGHSH and LQKENI.

Specimen: either unsorted cells or a sorted T cell fraction (not recorded which). The receptor was isolated from a human donor. This table probably holds off-target reads from a library built for another chain. This receptor chain uses TRBV18 and TRBJ2-1; the TCRdb call, TRBD1, lacks DNA for checking. The CDR3 here reads CASSPRQGSYNEQFF.